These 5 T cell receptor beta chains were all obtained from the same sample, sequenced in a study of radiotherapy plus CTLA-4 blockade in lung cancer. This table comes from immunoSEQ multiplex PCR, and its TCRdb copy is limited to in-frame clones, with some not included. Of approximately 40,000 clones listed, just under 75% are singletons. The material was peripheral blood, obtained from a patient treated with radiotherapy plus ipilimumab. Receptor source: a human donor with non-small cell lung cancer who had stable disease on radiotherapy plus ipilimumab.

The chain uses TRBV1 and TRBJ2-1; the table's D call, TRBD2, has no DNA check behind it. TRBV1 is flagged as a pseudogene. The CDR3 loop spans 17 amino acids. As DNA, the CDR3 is TGCACCAGCAGCCAAGATAGAGGATTCGTTTCCTACAATGAGCAGTTCTTC. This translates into CTSSQDRGFVSYNEQFF.

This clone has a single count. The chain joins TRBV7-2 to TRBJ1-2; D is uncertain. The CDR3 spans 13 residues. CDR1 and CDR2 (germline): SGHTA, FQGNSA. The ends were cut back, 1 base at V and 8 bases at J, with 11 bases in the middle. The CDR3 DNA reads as TGTGCCAGCAGCTTAGGCCTGGGGAGGGGCTACACCTTC. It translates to CASSLGLGRGYTF.

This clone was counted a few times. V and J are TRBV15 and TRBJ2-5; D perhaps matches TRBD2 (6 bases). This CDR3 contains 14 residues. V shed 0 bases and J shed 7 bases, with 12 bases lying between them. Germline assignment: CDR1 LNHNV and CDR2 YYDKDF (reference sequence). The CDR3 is CATSRDPRESTQYF. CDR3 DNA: TGTGCCACCAGCAGAGATCCCCGGGAGTCGACCCAGTACTTC. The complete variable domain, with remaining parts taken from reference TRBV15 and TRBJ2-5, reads DAMVIQNPRYQVTQFGKPVTLSCSQTLNHNVMYWYQQKSSQAPKLLFHYYDKDFNNEADTPDNFQSRRPNTSFCFLDIRSPGLGDTAMYLCATSRDPRESTQYFGPGTRLLVL.

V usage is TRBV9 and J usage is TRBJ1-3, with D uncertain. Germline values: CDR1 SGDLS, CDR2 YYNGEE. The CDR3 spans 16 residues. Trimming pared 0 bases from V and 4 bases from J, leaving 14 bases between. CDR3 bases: TGTGCCAGCAGCGTAGGGTCGGTTATACCGGGAAACACCATATATTTT. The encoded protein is CASSVGSVIPGNTIYF.

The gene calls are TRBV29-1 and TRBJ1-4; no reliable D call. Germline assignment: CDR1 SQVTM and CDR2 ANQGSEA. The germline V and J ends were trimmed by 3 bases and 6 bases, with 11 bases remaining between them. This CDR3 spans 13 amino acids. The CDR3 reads CSVEYNADEKLFF. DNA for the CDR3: TGCAGCGTTGAGTACAACGCCGATGAAAAACTGTTTTTT.